Presented here are 9 T cell receptor beta chains from one specimen sequenced in a study of response to subunit inactivated influenza vaccine. TCRdb re-analysed the RT-PCR reads in MiXCR, keeping a single row per CDR3 protein. This table holds a few hundred thousand distinct CDR3 sequences, around 13% found once. Sample: PBMCs from blood, taken roughly 12 days after vaccination. The receptors originated from a man over 45 who received an inactivated influenza vaccine.

The V and J genes are TRBV20-1 and TRBJ2-1; 12 bases are shared with TRBD2. Germline V gives CDR1 DFQATT, CDR2 SNEGSKA (reference sequence). This CDR3 comprises 14 residues. Trimming removed 3 bases from V and 9 bases from J; junction bases left unmatched: 6. The CDR3 DNA sequence: TGCAGTGCTAGGGGGCTAGCGGGAGGGACTGAGCAGTTCTTC. Its translation is CSARGLAGGTEQFF.

This clonotype turned up a few times. The rearrangement links TRBV7-8 to TRBJ2-3, with a tentative D call TRBD1 (6 bases). The CDR3 has 17 residues. V lost 1 base, J lost 2 bases, and 16 bases lay in between. The germline gives CDR1 SGHVS, CDR2 FQNEAQ. The CDR3 protein is CASSLGVGGGATDTQYF. The CDR3 coding sequence is TGTGCCAGCAGCTTAGGCGTAGGGGGTGGGGCCACAGATACGCAGTATTTT.

This clonotype was seen repeatedly, ten times or more. The junction differs from germline at one of its ends, possibly a read error. The genes are TRBV4-3 and TRBJ2-5; D possibly corresponds to TRBD2 (6 bases). Germline CDR1 reads LGHNA; CDR2 reads YSLEER. The CDR3 has 13 amino acids. The CDR3, as DNA: TGTGCCAGCAGCCAAGGACTACAAGAGACCCAGTACTTC. Encoded protein: CASSQGLQETQYF.

This clonotype was detected many times. The V and J genes are TRBV7-9 and TRBJ2-1, with unresolved D. CDR1 is SEHNR, CDR2 FQNEAQ, per germline (reference sequence). The length of the CDR3 is 12 residues. The V end lost 1 base, the J end lost 6 bases, and 4 bases lay between the germline ends. In DNA, the CDR3 is TGTGCCAGCAGCTTAGATCTCAATGAGCAGTTCTTC. Encoded protein: CASSLDLNEQFF.

This chain connects TRBV5-1 to TRBJ2-3, with D possibly being TRBD1 (6 bases). This CDR3 spans 17 amino acids. Germline loops: CDR1 SGHRS, CDR2 YFSETQ. The V end lost 1 base, the J end lost 4 bases, and 19 bases lay between the germline ends. The CDR3 reads CASSLPKTGNPADTQYF. The CDR3 nucleotides read TGCGCCAGCAGCTTGCCAAAGACAGGTAACCCCGCAGATACGCAGTATTTT.

This clonotype was counted ten times or more. The chain is built from TRBV29-1 and TRBJ2-1; D unresolved. The CDR3 is 10 residues long. Germline-derived CDR1 and CDR2 are SQVTM and ANQGSEA. V was shortened by 2 bases and J by 9 bases, with 5 bases between the two germline ends. The CDR3 protein is CSVETGEQFF. The DNA for the CDR3 is TGCAGCGTTGAAACGGGTGAGCAGTTCTTC.

In its sample, this clonotype was seen a few times. This sequence joins TRBV10-3 and TRBJ1-4; unclear D gene. The V gene lost 3 bases and the J gene lost 0 bases, with 8 bases spanning the gap. In germline, CDR1 is ENHRY, CDR2 SYGVKD. The CDR3 runs 15 residues. In DNA form, the CDR3 reads TGTGCCATCAGTGACTCCGCTGCAACTAATGAAAAACTGTTTTTT. It yields the protein CAISDSAATNEKLFF.

This clonotype has a count of ten or more. The rearrangement uses TRBV5-1 and TRBJ1-1; D unclear. Trimming took off 4 bases at V and 0 bases at J, with 7 bases between the two ends. There are 13 residues in the CDR3. The germline CDR1 and CDR2 sequences are SGHRS and YFSETQ. The CDR3 region has the DNA TGCGCCAGCAGCACCGCATTGAACACTGAAGCTTTCTTT. It encodes CASSTALNTEAFF.

The chain couples TRBV12-3 or TRBV12-4 to TRBJ1-2, with D maybe TRBD1 (5 bases). V lost 4 bases to trimming and J lost 0 bases, with 9 bases between them. The CDR3 loop spans 14 amino acids. The CDR3 coding sequence is TGTGCCAGCAGTTCTTTCAGGGCTAACTATGGCTACACCTTC. Translation: CASSSFRANYGYTF.